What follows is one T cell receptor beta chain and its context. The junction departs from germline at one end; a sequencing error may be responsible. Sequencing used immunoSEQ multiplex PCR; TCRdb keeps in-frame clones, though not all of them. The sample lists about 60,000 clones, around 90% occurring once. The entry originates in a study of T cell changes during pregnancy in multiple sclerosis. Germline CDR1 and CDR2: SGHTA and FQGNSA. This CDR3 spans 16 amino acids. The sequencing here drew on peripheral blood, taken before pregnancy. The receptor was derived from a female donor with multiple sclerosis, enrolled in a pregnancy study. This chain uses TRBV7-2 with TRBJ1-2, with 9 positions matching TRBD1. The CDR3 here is CASILGQGTFSYGYTF. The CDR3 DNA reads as TGTGCCAGCATCTTAGGACAGGGGACTTTTAGCTATGGCTACACCTTC.